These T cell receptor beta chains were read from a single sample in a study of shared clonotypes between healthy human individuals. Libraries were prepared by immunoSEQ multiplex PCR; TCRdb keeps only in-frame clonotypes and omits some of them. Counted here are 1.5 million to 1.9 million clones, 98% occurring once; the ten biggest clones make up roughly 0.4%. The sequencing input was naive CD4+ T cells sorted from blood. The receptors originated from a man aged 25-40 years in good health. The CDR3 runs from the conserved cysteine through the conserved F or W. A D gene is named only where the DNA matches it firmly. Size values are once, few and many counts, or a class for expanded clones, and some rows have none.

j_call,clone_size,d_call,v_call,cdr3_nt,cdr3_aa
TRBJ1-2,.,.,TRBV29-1,TGCAGCGCCGCAACCGGGGCGTATGGCTACACCTTC,CSAATGAYGYTF
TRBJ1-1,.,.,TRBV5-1,TGCGCCAGCAGCTTGATCGGAGGGACCGTGCGGGGGAACACTGAAGCTTTCTTT,CASSLIGGTVRGNTEAFF
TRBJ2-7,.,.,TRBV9,TGTGCCAGCAGCGCCGGGGTCTCCTACGAGCAGTACTTC,CASSAGVSYEQYF
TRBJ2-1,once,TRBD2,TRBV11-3,TGTGCCAGCAGCCCCTGGACTAGCGGGGGTTACAATGAGCAGTTCTTC,CASSPWTSGGYNEQFF
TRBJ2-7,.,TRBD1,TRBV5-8,TGTGCCAGCAACCCCGGGACAGGAATTTCCTACGAGCAGTACTTC,CASNPGTGISYEQYF
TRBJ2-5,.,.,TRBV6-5,TGTGCCAGCAGTTACTCGATGACTGGGTCACAAGAGACCCAGTACTTC,CASSYSMTGSQETQYF
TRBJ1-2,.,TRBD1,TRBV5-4,TGTGCCAGCAGCTTTAGGGACAGGGCCTATGGCTACACCTTC,CASSFRDRAYGYTF
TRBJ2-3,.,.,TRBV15,TGTGCCACCAGCAGAGATCGTGTATCCACAGATACGCAGTATTTT,CATSRDRVSTDTQYF
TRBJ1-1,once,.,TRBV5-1,TGCGCCAGCAGACCGTCGACTTTGGGGTCGAACACTGAAGCTTTCTTT,CASRPSTLGSNTEAFF
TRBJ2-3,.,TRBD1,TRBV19,TGTGCCAGTAGTATTCAAGGACAGGGGGTTGCAGATACGCAGTATTTT,CASSIQGQGVADTQYF
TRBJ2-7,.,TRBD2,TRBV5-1,TGCGCCAGCAGCTTGGGACTAGCGGGGACCTCCTACGAGCAGTACTTC,CASSLGLAGTSYEQYF
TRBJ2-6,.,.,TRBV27,TGTGCCAGCAGCTCGTTCTCTGGGGCCAACGTCCTGACTTTC,CASSSFSGANVLTF
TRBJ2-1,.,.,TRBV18,TGTGCCAGCTCACCACTTCCAGGGACGGGTAATGAGCAGTTCTTC,CASSPLPGTGNEQFF
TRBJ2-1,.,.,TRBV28,TGTGCCAGCAGTTTTACCCTGGAGCAGTTCTTC,CASSFTLEQFF
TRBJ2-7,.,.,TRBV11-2,TGTGCCAGCAGCTTAGATCTTGGTTCTCGTGCAGAGCAGTACTTC,CASSLDLGSRAEQYF
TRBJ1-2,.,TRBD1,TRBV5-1,TGCGCCAGCAGCTTGGCGACGGACAGGGCCTATGGCTACACCTTC,CASSLATDRAYGYTF
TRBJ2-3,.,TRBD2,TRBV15,TGTGCCACCAGCAGAGACGTAGCGGGAGGGCCGGGAGATACGCAGTATTTT,CATSRDVAGGPGDTQYF
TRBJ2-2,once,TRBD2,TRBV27,TGTGCCAGCAGCATAATAGCGGGAGTGGGTACCGGGGAGCTGTTTTTT,CASSIIAGVGTGELFF
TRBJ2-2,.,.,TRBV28,TGTGCCAGCAGTTCCCCGAGCGAACGATACACCGGGGAGCTGTTTTTT,CASSSPSERYTGELFF
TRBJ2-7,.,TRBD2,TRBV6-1,TGTGCCAGCAGTGAAGGAGGGGTAGCGGGAAGCTACGAGCAGTACTTC,CASSEGGVAGSYEQYF
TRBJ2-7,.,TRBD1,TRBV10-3,TGTGCCATCAGTGAGCCCCAACGGACAGGGTACTCCTACGAGCAGTACTTC,CAISEPQRTGYSYEQYF
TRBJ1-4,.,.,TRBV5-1,TGCGCCAGCAGACCGGGTTGGACTAATGAAAAACTGTTTTTT,CASRPGWTNEKLFF
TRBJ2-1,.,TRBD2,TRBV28,TGTGCCAGCAGTTTATGGAGACTGGCGGGAGGACCCAGACCGTTCTTC,CASSLWRLAGGPRPFF
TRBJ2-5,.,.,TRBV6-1,TGTGCCAGCAGCTTTACCAGACAGGACCAAGAGACCCAGTACTTC,CASSFTRQDQETQYF
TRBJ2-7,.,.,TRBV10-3,TGTGCCACCGAGGTCGGGCGGGGTCTCGTCTACGAGCAGTACTTC,CATEVGRGLVYEQYF
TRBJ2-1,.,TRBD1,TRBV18,TGTGCCAGCTCACAAACGGGACAGTACAATGAGCAGTTCTTC,CASSQTGQYNEQFF
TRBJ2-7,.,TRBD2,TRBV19,TGTGCCAGTAGTATAGGGGCTAGCGGAACCTACGAGCAGTACTTC,CASSIGASGTYEQYF
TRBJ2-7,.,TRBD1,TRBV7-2,TGTGCCAGCAGACCGGGACAGGGTCTACCTTACGAGCAGTACTTC,CASRPGQGLPYEQYF
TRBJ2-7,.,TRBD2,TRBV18,TGTGCCAGCTCACCCCAAACTATGGGACTAGCGGGAGCCTACGAGCAGTACTTC,CASSPQTMGLAGAYEQYF
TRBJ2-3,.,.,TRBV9,TGTGCCAGCAGCGTACTTACAGGGCTACTCACAGATACGCAGTATTTT,CASSVLTGLLTDTQYF
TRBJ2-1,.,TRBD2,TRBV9,TGTGCCAGCAGCGAAACTAGCGGCTCCTACAATGAGCAGTTCTTC,CASSETSGSYNEQFF